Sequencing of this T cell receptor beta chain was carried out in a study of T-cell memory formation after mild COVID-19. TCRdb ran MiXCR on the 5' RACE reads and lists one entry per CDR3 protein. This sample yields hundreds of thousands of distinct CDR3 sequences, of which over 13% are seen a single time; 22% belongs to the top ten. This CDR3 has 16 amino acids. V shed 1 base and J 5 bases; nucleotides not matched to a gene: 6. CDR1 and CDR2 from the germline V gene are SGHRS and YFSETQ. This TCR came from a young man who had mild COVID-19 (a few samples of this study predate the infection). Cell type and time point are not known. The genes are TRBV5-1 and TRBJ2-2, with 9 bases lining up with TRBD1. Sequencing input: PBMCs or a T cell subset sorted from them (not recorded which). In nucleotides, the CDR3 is TGCGCCAGCAGCTTGACTGGACAGGGGCGGACCGGGGAGCTGTTTTTT. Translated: CASSLTGQGRTGELFF.